Below, 32 T cell receptor beta chains from the same sample are listed, as sequenced in a study of cytomegalovirus exposure and HLA in healthy donors. PCR involved 60 Vbeta and 13 Jbeta primers. Only in-frame clones appear in the TCRdb table, and some are missing; sequencing was by immunoSEQ multiplex PCR. The sample gives nearly 200,000 clones, more than 75% of which show up once; about 1.2% is in the top ten. The sequenced sample consisted of PBMCs. These TCRs come from a man aged 25-45 years in good health and CMV-seronegative.

The V and J genes are TRBV7-2 and TRBJ2-7; TRBD1 aligns across 7 bases. CDR1 is SGHTA and CDR2 is FQGNSA in the germline V gene. V shed 1 base and J 6 bases; nucleotides not matched to a gene: 12. CDR3 length equals 16 residues. CDR3 coding DNA: TGTGCCAGCAGCTTAGTGTCAGGGGGAAGTATGGGCGAGCAGTACTTC. Translating it yields CASSLVSGGSMGEQYF. The full variable domain, in which reference TRBV7-2 and TRBJ2-7 provide the parts outside the CDR3, is GAGVSQSPSNKVTEKGKDVELRCDPISGHTALYWYRQSLGQGLEFLIYFQGNSAPDKSGLPSDRFSAERTGGSVSTLTIQRTQQEDSAVYLCASSLVSGGSMGEQYFGPGTRLTVT.

This chain connects TRBV28 to TRBJ2-2, with 9 bases fitting TRBD1. Germline V gives CDR1 MDHEN, CDR2 SYDVKM. The CDR3 runs to 16 residues. The V and J ends lost 2 bases and 2 bases, in that order; junction bases with no gene match: 3. The DNA of the CDR3 is TGTGCCAGCAGTTTAAAGGACAGGGGTAACACCGGGGAGCTGTTTTTT. It encodes CASSLKDRGNTGELFF.

This chain uses TRBV9 with TRBJ2-5; 7 bases are shared with TRBD2. The V gene end was trimmed by 5 bases and the J gene end by 3 bases; junction bases not matched to a gene: 10. Germline assignment: CDR1 SGDLS and CDR2 YYNGEE. The CDR3 sequence is 15 residues long. The CDR3 region has the DNA TGTGCCAGCAGTTGGGGGGGTGGCTCAGAAGAGACCCAGTACTTC. Translation: CASSWGGGSEETQYF.

The chain is built from TRBV5-1 and TRBJ2-1; D gene ambiguous. V lost 6 bases to trimming and J lost 4 bases, with 11 bases between them. The CDR3 length is 13 residues. Germline-derived CDR1 and CDR2 are SGHRS and YFSETQ. For the CDR3, the DNA is TGCGCCAGCACCGAGCCCGGGTACAATGAGCAGTTCTTC. This encodes CASTEPGYNEQFF.

The rearrangement uses TRBV28 and TRBJ2-7; 7 nucleotides match TRBD1. The V segment lost 6 bases and the J segment 2 bases; nucleotides outside the gene matches: 7. Germline lookup yields CDR1 MDHEN and CDR2 SYDVKM. The CDR3 totals 14 residues. CDR3 protein: CASSPVGTAYEQYF. The CDR3 DNA reads as TGTGCCAGCAGCCCTGTTGGGACAGCCTACGAGCAGTACTTC.

This clone has more than one count but fewer than ten. The chain couples TRBV6-6 to TRBJ1-1; D ambiguous. The germline V gene encodes CDR1 MNHNY and CDR2 SVGAGI (reference sequence). V was cut by 8 bases and J by 6 bases, with 7 bases left in between. The CDR3 is made up of 10 amino acids. CDR3 sequence reads: CASGEPEAFF. The CDR3 nucleotides read TGTGCCAGCGGGGAGCCTGAAGCTTTCTTT.

The rearrangement joins TRBV7-2 to TRBJ1-4, with unresolved D. The CDR3 is made up of 13 amino acids. The germline CDR1 and CDR2 sequences are SGHTA and FQGNSA. The V end lost 5 bases, the J end lost 6 bases, and 10 bases lay between the germline ends. The chain's CDR3 is CASSISIYEKLFF. The CDR3 nucleotides read TGTGCCAGCAGCATCAGTATCTATGAAAAACTGTTTTTT.

V gene TRBV6-5 combines with J gene TRBJ2-7; D might be TRBD1 (5 bases). The V end was cut by 6 bases, the J end by 2 bases, with 14 bases between. Germline V gene lookup returns CDR1 MNHEY and CDR2 SVGAGI. The CDR3 loop spans 14 amino acids. CDR3 sequence reads: CASRAGHPPYEQYF. CDR3 coding DNA: TGTGCCAGCAGGGCTGGACATCCTCCCTACGAGCAGTACTTC.

This clone was recorded a few times. The V call is TRBV6-5, the J call TRBJ2-7, with D possibly being TRBD1 (6 bases). Germline CDR1 MNHEY, CDR2 SVGAGI. Trimming stripped 6 bases from V and 6 bases from J, with 15 bases between. CDR3 length: 13 amino acids. The CDR3 coding sequence is TGTGCCAGCAGGGGGACAAGGCCAGCCGAGCAGTACTTC. It is translated as CASRGTRPAEQYF.

The chain joins TRBV29-1 to TRBJ1-2; D possibly corresponds to TRBD1 (6 bases). The V end lost 3 bases, the J end lost 8 bases, and 13 bases lay between the germline ends. Germline lookup yields CDR1 SQVTM and CDR2 ANQGSEA. The CDR3 totals 12 residues. CDR3 protein: CSVESGGGGYTF. CDR3 sequence (DNA): TGCAGCGTTGAGAGTGGGGGCGGAGGCTACACCTTC.

This sequence joins TRBV4-2 and TRBJ1-6; TRBD1 is a possible D gene (6 bases). This CDR3 region has 17 residues. V gave up 0 bases and J gave up 8 bases, with 17 bases separating them. Germline values: CDR1 LGHNA, CDR2 YNFKEQ. CDR3 residues: CASSQDQVGQNYSPLHF. The CDR3 DNA reads as TGTGCCAGCAGCCAAGATCAGGTCGGACAGAATTATTCACCCCTCCACTTT.

The V and J genes are TRBV7-6 and TRBJ1-2, with D perhaps matching TRBD1 (5 bases). Germline CDR1 reads SGHVS; CDR2 reads FNYEAQ. The V end lost 4 bases, the J end lost 6 bases, and 15 bases lay between the germline ends. The CDR3 is 14 residues long. This CDR3 is CASSSITQGNGYTF. Here the CDR3 DNA reads TGTGCCAGCAGCTCTATAACCCAGGGAAATGGCTACACCTTC. Based on the CDR3 plus reference TRBV7-6 and TRBJ1-2, the full variable domain is GAGVSQSPRYKVTKRGQDVALRCDPISGHVSLYWYRQALGQGPEFLTYFNYEAQQDKSGLPNDRFSAERPEGSISTLTIQRTEQRDSAMYRCASSSITQGNGYTFGSGTRLTVV.

V is TRBV5-4 and J is TRBJ1-3, with a possible D match to TRBD1 (5 bases). Trimming took off 0 bases at V and 0 bases at J, with 22 bases between the two ends. CDR3 length: 20 residues. CDR1 SGHNT and CDR2 YYREEE come from the germline V gene (reference sequence). CDR3 amino acids: CASSLESGRKEFISGNTIYF. The CDR3 DNA follows: TGTGCCAGCAGCTTGGAATCAGGGCGGAAGGAATTCATCTCTGGAAACACCATATATTTT.

The gene calls are TRBV15 and TRBJ1-1; no definite D call. The CDR3 covers 13 residues. Trimming stripped 0 bases from V and 2 bases from J, with 4 bases between. Germline-derived CDR1 and CDR2 are LNHNV and YYDKDF (reference sequence). The CDR3, as DNA: TGTGCCACCAGCAGAGATACTAACACTGAAGCTTTCTTT. It is translated as CATSRDTNTEAFF.

The J gene is TRBJ2-5, the V gene TRBV25-1, with TRBD2 matching 9 bases. Near its end, the DNA agrees better with TRBJ2-7, so the J call may be wrong. Germline CDR1 MGHDK, CDR2 SYGVNS. This CDR3 contains 16 residues. The CDR3 coding sequence is TGTGCCAGCAGCCCATTCACCTCTAGCGGGACCTACGAGCAGTACTTC. Protein product: CASSPFTSSGTYEQYF.

V usage is TRBV28 and J usage is TRBJ2-7; 7 nucleotides align to TRBD2. V gave up 5 bases and J gave up 3 bases; unmatched junction bases: 13. Germline-derived CDR1 and CDR2 are MDHEN and SYDVKM. The CDR3 covers 16 residues. CDR3 loop: CASSPTAAGRDYEQYF. CDR3 bases: TGTGCCAGCAGTCCCACCGCGGCAGGGAGGGACTACGAGCAGTACTTC.

This clone was detected only once. The chain is built from TRBV10-2 and TRBJ2-1; a weak D match, TRBD2 (5 bases). V was pared by 8 bases and J by 0 bases, with 8 bases between. Per germline, CDR1 WSHSY and CDR2 SAAADI. The CDR3 is made up of 13 amino acids. CDR3 sequence: CASRGSSYNEQFF. The CDR3 DNA reads as TGCGCCAGCCGAGGGAGCTCCTACAATGAGCAGTTCTTC.

This clone was detected only once. V is TRBV6-5 and J is TRBJ2-7, with 8 bases identical to TRBD1. Germline values: CDR1 MNHEY, CDR2 SVGAGI. V gave up 0 bases and J gave up 4 bases; unmatched junction bases: 8. This CDR3 is built from 16 residues. CDR3 DNA: TGTGCCAGCAGTTACTCGATCGAGACAGGGGCTTACGAGCAGTACTTC. It is translated as CASSYSIETGAYEQYF.

The chain joins TRBV5-1 to TRBJ2-7; 12 bases match TRBD2. From germline, CDR1 is SGHRS and CDR2 YFSETQ. Trimming cost V 3 bases and J 1 base; bases outside gene matches: 5. CDR3 length: 16 amino acids. The CDR3 sequence: CASSWGGLAGSYEQYF. The CDR3 nucleotides are TGCGCCAGCAGCTGGGGCGGACTAGCGGGATCCTACGAGCAGTACTTC.

The chain recombines TRBV7-2 with TRBJ2-7; possible D gene TRBD2, 7 bases. CDR3 length equals 15 residues. Germline V gene data show CDR1 as SGHTA and CDR2 as FQGNSA. V lost 8 bases and J 2 bases, leaving 19 bases between the germline ends. The CDR3 coding sequence is TGTGCCAGCTCCGGAGGGGGGGCTCGGACCTACGAGCAGTACTTC. Protein sequence: CASSGGGARTYEQYF.

The J gene is TRBJ2-3, the V gene TRBV10-3; TRBD2 matches 13 bases. Trimming cost V 5 bases and J 6 bases; bases outside gene matches: 5. This CDR3 comprises 15 residues. Per germline, CDR1 ENHRY and CDR2 SYGVKD. CDR3 coding DNA: TGTGCCATCAGTACGGGACTAGCGGGACCGGATACGCAGTATTTT. Translated, it gives CAISTGLAGPDTQYF.

This clone was observed a few times. The chain uses TRBV11-2 and TRBJ1-6, with 9 bases identical to TRBD1. Looked up from germline, CDR1 is SGHAT and CDR2 is FQNNGV. V was pared by 5 bases and J by 9 bases, with 8 bases of the junction left unmatched. The CDR3 runs 15 residues. For the CDR3, the DNA is TGTGCCAGCAGCGCGTCCCGGGACAGGGTTTCACCCCTCCACTTT. Its protein product is CASSASRDRVSPLHF.

This clone was counted once. This sequence joins TRBV2 and TRBJ1-1, with D uncertain. The germline gives CDR1 SNHLY, CDR2 FYNNEI. V dropped 7 bases and J dropped 0 bases, with 15 bases sitting between them. The CDR3 loop spans 15 amino acids. Written as DNA, the CDR3 is TGTGCCAGCAAACAGAATCGCAACATGAACACTGAAGCTTTCTTT. Translation gives CASKQNRNMNTEAFF.

This sequence joins TRBV19 and TRBJ2-7, with D possibly being TRBD2 (6 bases). Per the germline V gene, CDR1 is LNHDA and CDR2 is SQIVND (reference sequence). Trimming removed 5 bases at V and 2 bases at J, with 10 bases between. This CDR3 contains 13 residues. CDR3 nucleotide sequence: TGTGCCAGTAGTGCGGGACTGCCCTACGAGCAGTACTTC. Protein product: CASSAGLPYEQYF.

This rearrangement joins TRBV7-2 to TRBJ1-2; TRBD1 agrees at 10 bases. J gave up 3 bases and V 5 bases, and 9 bases lay outside the gene matches. The germline CDR1 and CDR2 sequences are SGHTA and FQGNSA. The CDR3 runs 16 residues. Here the CDR3 reads CASSPRDRGLHYGYTF. The CDR3 DNA is TGTGCCAGCAGCCCCCGGGACAGGGGCCTGCACTATGGCTACACCTTC.

DNA for the CDR3: TGTGCCAGCAGTTCCGGGACTAGCGGACACAATGAGCAGTTCTTC. It encodes CASSSGTSGHNEQFF. The V gene is TRBV5-4, the J gene TRBJ2-1; 11 bases match TRBD2. Germline lookup yields CDR1 SGHNT and CDR2 YYREEE (reference sequence). V lost 5 bases and J lost 5; bases outside the gene matches: 6. This CDR3 is built from 15 residues.

The table lists this clone with a count of one. The chain recombines TRBV6-5 with TRBJ2-7; 7 bases agree with TRBD1. Germline V gene lookup returns CDR1 MNHEY and CDR2 SVGAGI. V lost 4 bases and J lost 1; bases outside the gene matches: 4. There are 14 residues in the CDR3. The CDR3 sequence is CASSFDRDSYEQYF. The CDR3 coding sequence is TGTGCCAGCAGTTTCGACAGGGATTCCTACGAGCAGTACTTC.

This sequence joins TRBV15 and TRBJ2-1; 7 bases align to TRBD2. Germline V CDR1 and CDR2: LNHNV, YYDKDF (reference sequence). V lost 3 bases, J lost 2 bases, and 7 bases stayed unmatched. This CDR3 comprises 16 residues. CDR3 sequence: CATSSFGGSAYNEQFF. The CDR3 region has the DNA TGTGCCACCAGCAGCTTCGGCGGGAGTGCCTACAATGAGCAGTTCTTC.

The rearrangement uses TRBV11-2 and TRBJ2-2; weak D call: TRBD2 (5 bases). Deletions cut 4 bases from V and 10 bases from J, with 16 bases between. Germline values: CDR1 SGHAT, CDR2 FQNNGV. The CDR3 length is 14 residues. This CDR3 is CASSYHRAGEELFF. For the CDR3, the DNA is TGTGCCAGCAGCTATCATCGTGCGGGCGAGGAGCTGTTTTTT.

J is TRBJ2-1 and V is TRBV6-1; 8 nucleotides agree with TRBD1. V lost 4 bases, J lost 10 bases, and 6 bases stayed unmatched. The CDR3 is made up of 13 amino acids. Per the germline V gene, CDR1 is MNHNS and CDR2 is SASEGT. The CDR3 DNA sequence: TGTGCCAGCAGTGCCGGGACAGGACGAGAGCAGTTCTTC. This sequence encodes CASSAGTGREQFF.

This clone came up once. The chain uses TRBV4-1 and TRBJ2-6; the D gene is possibly TRBD2 (5 bases). V was trimmed by 2 bases and J by 0 bases, leaving 23 bases between them. Germline assignment: CDR1 MGHRA and CDR2 YSYEKL. This CDR3 has 21 amino acids. The CDR3 is CASSQKGDLGFSYSGANVLTF. The CDR3 DNA is TGCGCCAGCAGCCAAAAGGGAGACCTAGGGTTCTCTTACTCTGGGGCCAACGTCCTGACTTTC.

This chain links TRBV5-4 with TRBJ2-5, with 10 bases matching TRBD2. Germline V gene data show CDR1 as SGHNT and CDR2 as YYREEE (reference sequence). Trimming removed 4 bases from V and 4 bases from J; junction bases left unmatched: 7. This CDR3 region has 15 residues. DNA for the CDR3: TGTGCCAGCAGCCCGGGACTAGCGAAAGGAGAGACCCAGTACTTC. Translated: CASSPGLAKGETQYF.